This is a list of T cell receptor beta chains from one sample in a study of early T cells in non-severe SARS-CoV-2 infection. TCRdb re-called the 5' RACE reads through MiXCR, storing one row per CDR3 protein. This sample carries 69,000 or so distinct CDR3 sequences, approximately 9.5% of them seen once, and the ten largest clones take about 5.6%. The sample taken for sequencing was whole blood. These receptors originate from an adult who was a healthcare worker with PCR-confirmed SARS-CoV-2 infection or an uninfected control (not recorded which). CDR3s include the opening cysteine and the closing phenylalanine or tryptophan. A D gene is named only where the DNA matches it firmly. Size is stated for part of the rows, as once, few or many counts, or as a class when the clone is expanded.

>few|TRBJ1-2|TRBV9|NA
CASSVDPHTNYGYTF
TGTGCCAGCAGCGTAGACCCCCATACTAACTATGGCTACACCTTC
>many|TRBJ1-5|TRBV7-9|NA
CASSSQPNQPQHF
TGTGCCAGCAGCTCCCAGCCCAATCAGCCCCAGCATTTT
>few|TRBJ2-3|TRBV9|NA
CASSSPAYTDTQYF
TGTGCCAGCAGCTCACCAGCCTACACAGATACGCAGTATTTT
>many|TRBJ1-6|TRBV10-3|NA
CAIGAVRESPLHF
TGTGCCATCGGGGCAGTTAGAGAGTCACCCCTCCACTTT
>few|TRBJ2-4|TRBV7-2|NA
CASSTRGSYIQYF
TGTGCCAGCAGCACCAGGGGATCCTACATTCAGTACTTC
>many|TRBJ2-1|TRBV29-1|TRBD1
CSVEGQGNEQFF
TGCAGCGTCGAAGGACAGGGGAATGAGCAGTTCTTC
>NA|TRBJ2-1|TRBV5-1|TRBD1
CASSLRQGAGNEQFF
TGCGCCAGCAGCTTGAGGCAGGGGGCAGGGAATGAGCAGTTCTTC
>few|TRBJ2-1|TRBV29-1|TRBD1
CSVAQTGGPSQFF
TGCAGCGTTGCTCAGACAGGGGGTCCTTCGCAGTTCTTC
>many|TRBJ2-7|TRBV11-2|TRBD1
CASTLRGLGEQYF
TGTGCCAGCACCCTCAGGGGGCTAGGGGAGCAGTACTTC
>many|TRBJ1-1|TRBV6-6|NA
CASSYVGGTTEAFF
TGTGCCAGCAGTTACGTCGGAGGGACCACTGAAGCTTTCTTT
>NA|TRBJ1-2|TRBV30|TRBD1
CACGTDNYGYTF
TGTGCCTGCGGGACAGACAACTATGGCTACACCTTC
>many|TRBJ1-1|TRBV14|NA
CASSQVRGVAEAFF
TGTGCCAGCAGCCAAGTTCGGGGGGTAGCTGAAGCTTTCTTT
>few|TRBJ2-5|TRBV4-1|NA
CASRLSTTLLETQYF
TGCGCCAGCAGACTATCGACTACCCTACTAGAGACCCAGTACTTC
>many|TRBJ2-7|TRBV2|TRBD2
CASSERRTGGSYEQYF
TGTGCCAGCAGCGAACGCCGGACGGGGGGGTCCTACGAGCAGTACTTC
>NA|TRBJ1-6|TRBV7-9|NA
CASCLDNSPLHF
TGTGCCAGCTGCCTCGATAATTCACCCCTCCACTTT
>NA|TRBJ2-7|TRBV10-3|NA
CAISDGDLSYEQYF
TGCGCCATCAGTGATGGGGACCTGAGCTACGAGCAGTACTTC
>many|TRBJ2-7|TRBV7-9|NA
CASSLAGSSREQYF
TGTGCCAGCAGCTTAGCAGGTTCGTCCCGCGAGCAGTACTTC
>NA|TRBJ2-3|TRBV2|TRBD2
CASTGTSSGSADTQYF
TGTGCCAGCACCGGGACTAGCTCTGGATCAGCAGATACGCAGTATTTT
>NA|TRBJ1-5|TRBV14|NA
CASSPCRSNSNQPQHF
TGTGCCAGCAGCCCTTGCAGGTCAAACAGCAATCAGCCCCAGCATTTT
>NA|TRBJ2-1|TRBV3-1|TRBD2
CASSQTSGMNEQFF
TGTGCCAGCAGCCAGACTAGCGGGATGAATGAGCAGTTCTTC
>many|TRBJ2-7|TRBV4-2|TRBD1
CASSVGSGTASYEQYF
TGTGCCAGCAGCGTGGGGTCCGGGACAGCGTCCTACGAGCAGTACTTC
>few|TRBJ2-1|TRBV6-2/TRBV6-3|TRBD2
CASTNDLAGADNEQFF
TGTGCCAGCACCAACGATCTAGCGGGAGCGGATAATGAGCAGTTCTTC
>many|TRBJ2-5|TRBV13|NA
CASSIMGDWQETQYF
TGTGCCAGCAGTATTATGGGGGACTGGCAAGAGACCCAGTACTTC
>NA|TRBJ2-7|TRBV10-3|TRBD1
CASEGTEKGYEQYF
TGTGCCAGCGAAGGGACAGAGAAAGGCTACGAGCAGTACTTC
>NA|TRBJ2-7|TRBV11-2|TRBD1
CASSLDRTGYIYEQYF
TGTGCCAGCAGCTTAGATAGGACAGGGTATATCTACGAGCAGTACTTC
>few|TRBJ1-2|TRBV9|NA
CASSASPGNGYTF
TGTGCCAGCAGCGCCAGCCCAGGGAATGGCTACACCTTC
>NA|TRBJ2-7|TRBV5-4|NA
CASSLEVGSSYEQYF
TGTGCCAGCAGCTTGGAGGTCGGGAGTAGCTACGAGCAGTACTTC
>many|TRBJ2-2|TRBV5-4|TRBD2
CASSLSGRHTGELFF
TGTGCCAGCAGCCTTAGCGGGAGACACACCGGGGAGCTGTTTTTT
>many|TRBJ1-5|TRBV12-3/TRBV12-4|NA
CASSSRVSPQHF
TGTGCCAGCAGTTCCAGGGTCAGTCCCCAGCATTTT
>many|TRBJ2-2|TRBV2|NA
CASKVDTGELFF
TGTGCCAGCAAAGTGGACACCGGGGAGCTGTTTTTT
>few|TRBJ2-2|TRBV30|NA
CASPLGGPGELFF
TGTGCCTCGCCTTTGGGGGGGCCCGGGGAGCTGTTTTTT
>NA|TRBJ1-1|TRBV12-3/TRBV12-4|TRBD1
CASSLAPQGTEAFF
TGTGCCAGCAGTTTAGCACCACAGGGGACTGAAGCTTTCTTT
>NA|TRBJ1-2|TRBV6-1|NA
CASSGQLYGYTF
TGTGCCAGCAGTGGGCAACTCTATGGCTACACCTTC
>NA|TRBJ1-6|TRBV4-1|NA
CASRAYGGTNSPLHF
TGCGCCAGCAGGGCGTACGGGGGAACGAATTCACCCCTCCACTTT
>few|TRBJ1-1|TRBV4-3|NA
CASSQDYYDRTTEAFF
TGCGCCAGCAGCCAAGATTACTACGACAGGACCACTGAAGCTTTCTTT
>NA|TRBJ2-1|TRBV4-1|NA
CASSQDQSDGGWNEQFF
TGCGCCAGCAGCCAAGATCAGAGTGATGGGGGTTGGAATGAGCAGTTCTTC
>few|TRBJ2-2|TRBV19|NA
CASSTNSRRVATGELFF
TGTGCCAGTAGTACTAACTCCCGGAGGGTAGCTACCGGGGAGCTGTTTTTT
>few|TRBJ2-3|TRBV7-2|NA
CASSSTGRSTDTQYF
TGTGCCAGCAGCTCGACGGGACGCAGCACAGATACGCAGTATTTT
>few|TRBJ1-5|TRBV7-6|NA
CASSLSHNPGQPQHF
TGTGCCAGCAGCTTATCCCACAATCCCGGACAGCCCCAGCATTTT
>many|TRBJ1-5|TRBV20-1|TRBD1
CSASARTGGQPQHF
TGCAGTGCTAGTGCCCGGACAGGGGGCCAGCCCCAGCATTTT
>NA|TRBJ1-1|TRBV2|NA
CASRGQRNTEAFF
TGTGCCAGCAGAGGACAGAGGAACACTGAAGCTTTCTTT
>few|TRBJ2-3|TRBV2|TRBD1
CASSAQGASDTQYF
TGTGCCAGCTCCGCACAGGGGGCTTCAGATACGCAGTATTTT
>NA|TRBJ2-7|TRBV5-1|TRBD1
CASSLLGTGGEQYF
TGCGCCAGCAGCTTATTGGGGACAGGGGGCGAGCAGTACTTC